The clone carrying this T cell receptor (beta chain) occurred many times. Its target is not known. This specimen comes from a study of esophageal squamous cell carcinoma under preoperative chemotherapy. For the study at large: Samples included peripheral blood T cells as well as tumor-infiltrating lymphocytes.

Per the germline V gene, CDR1 is KGHSH and CDR2 is LQKENI. The V end was cut by 3 bases, the J end by 0 bases, with 3 bases between. The CDR3 has 14 amino acids. Time point denoted: before preoperative PTX-NDP chemotherapy. Before surgery, patients were given preoperative paclitaxel-nedaplatin chemotherapy. Study-wide points: Peripheral T cells migrating into the tumor appeared to partly supply post-treatment tumor-infiltrating lymphocytes. Chemotherapy was followed by significantly higher TCR diversity in peripheral T cells only, not tumor-infiltrating lymphocytes.

TCRdb analysed the PCR reads with MiXCR anew, one entry per CDR3 protein. The sample carries around 29,000 distinct CDR3 sequences, less than 55% recorded once. The J gene is TRBJ2-6, the V gene TRBV18; D unresolved. The sample was gathered from a patient given preoperative chemotherapy. This TCR derives from a human donor with esophageal squamous cell carcinoma. The donor label of this sample is uncertain. Here the CDR3 reads CASSPDSGANVLTF. The CDR3 DNA reads as TGTGCCAGCTCACCTGACTCTGGGGCCAACGTCCTGACTTTC. Drawing the rest from reference TRBV18 and TRBJ2-6, the complete variable domain is NAGVMQNPRHLVRRRGQEARLRCSPMKGHSHVYWYRQLPEEGLKFMVYLQKENIIDESGMPKERFSAEFPKEGPSILRIQQVVRGDSAAYFCASSPDSGANVLTFGAGSRLTVL.